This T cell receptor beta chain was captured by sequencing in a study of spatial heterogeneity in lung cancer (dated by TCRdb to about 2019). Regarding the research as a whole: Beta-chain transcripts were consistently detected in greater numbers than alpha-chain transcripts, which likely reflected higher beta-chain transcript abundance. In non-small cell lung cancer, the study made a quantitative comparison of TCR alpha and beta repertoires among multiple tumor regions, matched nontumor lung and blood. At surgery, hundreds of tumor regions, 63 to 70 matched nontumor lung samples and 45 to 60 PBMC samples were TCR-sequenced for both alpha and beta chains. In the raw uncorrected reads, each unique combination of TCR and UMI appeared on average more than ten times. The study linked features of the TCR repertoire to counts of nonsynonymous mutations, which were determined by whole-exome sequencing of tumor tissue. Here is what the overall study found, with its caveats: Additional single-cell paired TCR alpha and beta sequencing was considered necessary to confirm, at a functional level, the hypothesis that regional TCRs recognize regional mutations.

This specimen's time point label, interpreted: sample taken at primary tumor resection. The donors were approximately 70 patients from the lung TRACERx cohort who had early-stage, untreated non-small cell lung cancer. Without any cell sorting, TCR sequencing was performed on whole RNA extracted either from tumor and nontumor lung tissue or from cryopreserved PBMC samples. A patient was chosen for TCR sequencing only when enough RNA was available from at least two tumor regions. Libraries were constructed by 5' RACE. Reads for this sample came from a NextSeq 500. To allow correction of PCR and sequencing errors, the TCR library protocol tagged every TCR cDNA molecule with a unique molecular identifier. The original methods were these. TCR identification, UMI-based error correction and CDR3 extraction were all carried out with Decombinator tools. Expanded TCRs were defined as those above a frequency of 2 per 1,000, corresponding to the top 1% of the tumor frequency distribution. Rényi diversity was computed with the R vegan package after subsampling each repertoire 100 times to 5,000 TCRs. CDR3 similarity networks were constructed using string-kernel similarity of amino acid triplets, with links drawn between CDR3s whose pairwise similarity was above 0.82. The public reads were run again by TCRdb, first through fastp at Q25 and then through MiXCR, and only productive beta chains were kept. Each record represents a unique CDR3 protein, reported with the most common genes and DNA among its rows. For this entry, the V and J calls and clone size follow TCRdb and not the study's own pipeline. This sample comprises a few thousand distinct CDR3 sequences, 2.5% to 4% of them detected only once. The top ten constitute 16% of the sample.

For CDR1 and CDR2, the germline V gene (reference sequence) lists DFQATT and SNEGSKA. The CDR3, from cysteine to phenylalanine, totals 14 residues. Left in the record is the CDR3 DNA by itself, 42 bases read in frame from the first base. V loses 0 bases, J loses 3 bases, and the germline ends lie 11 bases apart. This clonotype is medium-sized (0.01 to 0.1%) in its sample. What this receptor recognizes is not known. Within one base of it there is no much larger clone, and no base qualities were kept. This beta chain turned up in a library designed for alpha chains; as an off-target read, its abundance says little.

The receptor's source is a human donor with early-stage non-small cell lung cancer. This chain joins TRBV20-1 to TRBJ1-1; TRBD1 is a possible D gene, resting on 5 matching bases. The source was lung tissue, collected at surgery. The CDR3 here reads CSARDPWGDTEAFF. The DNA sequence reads TGCAGTGCTAGAGATCCTTGGGGGGACACTGAAGCTTTCTTT.